This T cell receptor beta chain was sequenced in a study of beta chain features in type 1 diabetes (dated by TCRdb to 2016 to 2018). About the study as a whole: Patients and healthy donors did not differ in mean age, gender distribution, total cell number or subset yield. A total of some 110 million sorted cells were examined across all samples, and the number of cells per subset was strongly correlated with RNA yield. The study compared the TCRB repertoires of sorted circulating CD4+ T cell subsets in recently diagnosed type 1 diabetes patients with those in matched healthy donors. Regulatory and stem cell-like memory subsets were isolated from only 8 patients and about eight healthy donors, whereas naive and central memory subsets came from all 30 or so donors. Study-wide findings and limitations: Because the HLA sub-analyses included only small numbers of individuals, any influence of HLA type on TCRB rearrangement was left unresolved. Naive, central memory and regulatory TCRB repertoires appeared more similar among patients than among healthy donors. Because cDNA was sequenced instead of genomic DNA, activated cells with high expression could be over-represented, although the groups did not differ in activation or CD3 levels. Type 1 diabetes patients showed a moderate but significant shortening of TCRB CDR3 length in all four CD4+ subsets. Patients with type 1 diabetes made fewer insertions and deleted more nucleotides at VDJ recombination sites, implying thymic rearrangement abnormalities. PCR may preferentially amplify shorter templates, but because patient and control samples were amplified and corrected together, any resulting skew would affect both groups equally.

For this clone: What this receptor recognizes is not known. No base qualities exist here, and no much larger clone lies one base off it.

From each donor, a single peripheral blood sample of roughly 0.11 L on average was drawn into heparinised tubes. A BD FACSAria II and a panel including CD45RO, CCR7, CD25, CD127, CD95 and CD27 were used to sort naive, central memory, regulatory and stem cell-like memory CD4+ T cells. A purity above 95% was achieved for all sorted populations. Right away, PBMCs were isolated by Lymphoprep density gradient centrifugation and were stained directly, with no culture step. So that batch effects would be minimized, each experiment stained and sorted samples in pairs, pairing one healthy donor with one patient. The entire isolated RNA was reverse transcribed using the High Capacity cDNA Reverse Transcription Kit, and thus expressed TCRB transcripts were sequenced. Naive, central memory and regulatory T cell samples underwent deep immunoSEQ sequencing, averaging about 3.57 million total reads per sample. After sorted cells were lysed in RLT buffer, RNA was extracted with DNase-treated RNeasy Micro or Mini kits, with the choice depending on cell number. Each cell subset was processed on its own to prevent cross-contamination, while patient and healthy donor samples were processed together. The immunoSEQ multiplex PCR was used to amplify TCRB sequences from cDNA, yielding 87-bp fragments that span the CDR3 region. Amplicons were sequenced on the Illumina HiSeq platform. On the authors' methods: Synthetic template baselines were used to correct PCR bias computationally, reads within Hamming distance 2 were collapsed, and singletons that could not be merged were discarded. Reads were aligned to IMGT to assign V, D and J genes, CDR3 length, and insertions or deletions at six rearrangement sites. Clonotype counts were normalized to sorted cell number within each subset before computing true diversity and Gini coefficients with the tcR R package. The overlap coefficient, calculated on TCRB nucleotide sequences, was used to measure repertoire sharing. As a proxy for the pre-selection repertoire, out-of-frame TCRB sequences from naive cells were analyzed. The table comes from immuneACCESS by way of TCRdb, which keeps in-frame sequences with V and J called. Part of the clones is missing from these tables; in studies checked, under half for an unresolved V gene and the rest for unknown reasons. Clone size and the V and J calls come from that table; the DNA yielded D and trimming. Present in this sample are about 700,000 clones, 13% of which were seen just once. The ten largest clonotypes hold about 0.02% of the sample.

The sample comprised naive CD4+ T cells from blood. This specimen's cell subset or site label, per the study, means: true naive CD4+ T cells. The TCR comes from a man younger than 35 with type 1 diabetes.

The CDR3 loop reads CASSLDFYGYTF. The DNA reads as follows: TGTGCCAGCAGTTTGGACTTCTATGGCTACACCTTC. This chain is built from TRBV28 and TRBJ1-2, with an unclear D gene assignment. Taken from the germline V gene, the CDR1 and CDR2 loops are MDHEN and SYDVKM. The CDR3 numbers 12 residues from cysteine through phenylalanine. CDR3 DNA is the only sequence kept; it has 36 bases, read in frame from the first base. V was cut back by 3 bases and J by 4 bases, leaving a gap of 6 bases between them.